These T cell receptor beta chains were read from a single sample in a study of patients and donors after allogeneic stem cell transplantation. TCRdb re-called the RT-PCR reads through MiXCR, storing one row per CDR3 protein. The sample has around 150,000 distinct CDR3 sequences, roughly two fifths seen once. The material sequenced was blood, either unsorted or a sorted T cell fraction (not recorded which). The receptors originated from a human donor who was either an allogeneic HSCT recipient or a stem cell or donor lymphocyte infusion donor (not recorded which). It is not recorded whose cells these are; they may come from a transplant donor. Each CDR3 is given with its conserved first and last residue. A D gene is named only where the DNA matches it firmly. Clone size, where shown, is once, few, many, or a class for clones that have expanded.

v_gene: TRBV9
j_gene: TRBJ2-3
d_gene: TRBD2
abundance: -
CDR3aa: CASSSGTRVTDTQYF
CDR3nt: TGTGCCAGCAGCTCAGGGACTAGAGTCACAGATACGCAGTATTTT

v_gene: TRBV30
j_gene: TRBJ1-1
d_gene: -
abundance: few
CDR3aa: CAWSRRGASAEAFF
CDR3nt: TGTGCCTGGAGTCGGCGCGGCGCCTCCGCTGAAGCTTTCTTT

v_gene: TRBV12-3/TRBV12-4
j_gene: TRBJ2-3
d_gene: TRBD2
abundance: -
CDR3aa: CASSLDELAGGPSLTDTQYF
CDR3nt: TGTGCCAGCAGTTTAGACGAACTAGCGGGGGGCCCGTCCCTAACAGATACGCAGTATTTT

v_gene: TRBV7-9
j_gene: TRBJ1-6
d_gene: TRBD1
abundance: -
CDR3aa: CASRRQGSNLPLHF
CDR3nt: TGTGCCAGCAGGCGACAGGGTAGTAATTTACCCCTCCACTTT

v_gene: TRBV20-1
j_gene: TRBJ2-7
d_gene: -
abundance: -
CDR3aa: CSASEVYEQYF
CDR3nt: TGCAGTGCTAGTGAAGTTTACGAGCAGTACTTC

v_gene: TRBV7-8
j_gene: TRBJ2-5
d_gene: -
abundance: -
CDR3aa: CASSLDVGGTQYF
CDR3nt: TGTGCCAGCAGCTTAGATGTCGGGGGGACCCAGTACTTC

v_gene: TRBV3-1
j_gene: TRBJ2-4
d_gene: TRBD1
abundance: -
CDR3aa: CASSRGTDGNIQYF
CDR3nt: TGTGCCAGCAGCCGGGGGACAGATGGCAACATTCAGTACTTC

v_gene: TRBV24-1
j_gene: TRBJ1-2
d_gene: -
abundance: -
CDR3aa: CATSDLAVGGYTF
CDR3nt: TGTGCCACCAGTGATTTGGCGGTTGGAGGCTACACCTTC

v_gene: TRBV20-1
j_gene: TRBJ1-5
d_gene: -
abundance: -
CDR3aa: CSARPIPGAQAQHF
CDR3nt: TGCAGTGCTAGACCTATACCCGGGGCTCAGGCCCAGCATTTT

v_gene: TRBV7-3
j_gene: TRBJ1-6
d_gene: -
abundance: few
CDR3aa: CASSPNPRGNSPLHF
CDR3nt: TGTGCCAGCAGCCCCAATCCGAGAGGAAATTCACCCCTCCACTTT

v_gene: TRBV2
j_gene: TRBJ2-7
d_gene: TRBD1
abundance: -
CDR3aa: CASRAGTGINYEQYF
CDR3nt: TGTGCCAGCAGGGCCGGGACAGGAATTAACTACGAGCAGTACTTC

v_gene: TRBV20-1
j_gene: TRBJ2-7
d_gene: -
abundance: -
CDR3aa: CSAGEAGPPYEQYF
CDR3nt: TGCAGTGCTGGGGAAGCGGGTCCCCCCTACGAGCAGTACTTC

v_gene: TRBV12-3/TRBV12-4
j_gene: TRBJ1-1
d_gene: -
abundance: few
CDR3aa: CASSFGAMNTEAFF
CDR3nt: TGTGCCAGCAGTTTTGGGGCCATGAACACTGAAGCTTTCTTT

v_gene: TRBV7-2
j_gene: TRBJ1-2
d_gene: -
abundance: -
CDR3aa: CASSLRSPGYGYTF
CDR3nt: TGTGCCAGCAGCTTACGGAGCCCGGGCTATGGCTACACCTTC

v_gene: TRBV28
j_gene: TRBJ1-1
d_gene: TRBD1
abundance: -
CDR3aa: CASTQTGTEAFF
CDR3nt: TGTGCCAGCACCCAGACAGGGACTGAAGCTTTCTTT

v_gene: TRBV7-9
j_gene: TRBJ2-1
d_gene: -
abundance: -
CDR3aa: CASSLIQTYNEQFF
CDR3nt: TGTGCCAGCAGCTTGATACAGACCTACAATGAGCAGTTCTTC

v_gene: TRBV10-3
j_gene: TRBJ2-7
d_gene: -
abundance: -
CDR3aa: CAISQGGEGYEQYF
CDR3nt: TGTGCCATTTCCCAGGGGGGGGAAGGCTACGAGCAGTACTTC

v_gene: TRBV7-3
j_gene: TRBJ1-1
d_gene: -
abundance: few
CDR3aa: CASSLDQGSTEAFF
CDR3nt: TGTGCCAGCAGCTTAGATCAGGGGTCCACTGAAGCTTTCTTT

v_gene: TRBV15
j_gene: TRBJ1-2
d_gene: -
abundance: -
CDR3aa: CATSRDRGRANGYTF
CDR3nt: TGTGCCACCAGCAGAGATAGAGGTCGAGCAAATGGCTACACCTTC

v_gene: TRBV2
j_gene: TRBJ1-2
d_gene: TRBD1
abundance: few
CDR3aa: CASSEDRGRSNYGYTF
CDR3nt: TGTGCCAGCAGTGAAGACAGGGGGCGTTCTAACTATGGCTACACCTTC

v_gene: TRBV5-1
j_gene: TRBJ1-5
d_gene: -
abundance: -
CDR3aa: CASSFRDKSNQPQHF
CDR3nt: TGCGCCAGCAGCTTCAGGGACAAGAGCAATCAGCCCCAGCATTTT

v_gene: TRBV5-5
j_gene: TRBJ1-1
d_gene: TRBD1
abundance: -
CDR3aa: CVSSSRQGFNEAFF
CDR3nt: TGTGTCAGCAGCTCGAGACAGGGGTTCAATGAAGCTTTCTTT

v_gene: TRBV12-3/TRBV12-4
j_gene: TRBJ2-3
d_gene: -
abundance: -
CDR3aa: CASSFGGARDTQYF
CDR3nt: TGTGCCAGCAGTTTCGGTGGGGCCCGGGATACGCAGTATTTT

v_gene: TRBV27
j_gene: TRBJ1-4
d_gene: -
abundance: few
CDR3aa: CASSQGATGEKLFF
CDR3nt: TGTGCCAGCAGTCAAGGGGCGACGGGTGAAAAACTGTTTTTT

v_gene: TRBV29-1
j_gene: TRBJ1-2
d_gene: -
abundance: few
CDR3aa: CSVPGMAGSHYGYTF
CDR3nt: TGCAGCGTTCCTGGAATGGCAGGGTCCCACTATGGCTACACCTTC

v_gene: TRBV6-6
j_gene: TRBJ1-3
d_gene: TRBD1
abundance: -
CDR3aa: CASSYKGQVSGNTIYF
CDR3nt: TGTGCCAGCAGTTACAAGGGACAGGTCTCTGGAAACACCATATATTTT

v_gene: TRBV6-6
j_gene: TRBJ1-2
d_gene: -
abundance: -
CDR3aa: CASSYGSSNYGYTF
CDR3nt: TGTGCCAGCAGTTACGGCTCCAGTAACTATGGCTACACCTTC

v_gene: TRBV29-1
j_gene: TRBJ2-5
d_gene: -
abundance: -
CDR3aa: CSVENGGTQYF
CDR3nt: TGCAGCGTTGAGAATGGGGGGACCCAGTACTTC

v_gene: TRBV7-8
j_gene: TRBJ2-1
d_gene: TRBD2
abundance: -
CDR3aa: CANTLAGGPGHEQFF
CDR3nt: TGTGCCAACACCCTAGCGGGGGGGCCGGGCCATGAGCAGTTCTTC

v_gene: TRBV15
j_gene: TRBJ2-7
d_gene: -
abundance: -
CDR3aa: CATSRDGQLSYEQYF
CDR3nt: TGTGCCACCAGCAGAGATGGCCAGCTCTCCTACGAGCAGTACTTC

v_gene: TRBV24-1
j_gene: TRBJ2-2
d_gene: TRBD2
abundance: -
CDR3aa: CATSQAGSGELFF
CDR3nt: TGTGCCACCAGTCAAGCGGGGAGCGGGGAGCTGTTTTTT

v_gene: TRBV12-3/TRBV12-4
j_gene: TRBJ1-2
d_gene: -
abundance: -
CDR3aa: CASSFGTSNYGYTF
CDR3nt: TGTGCCAGCAGTTTCGGGACAAGTAACTATGGCTACACCTTC

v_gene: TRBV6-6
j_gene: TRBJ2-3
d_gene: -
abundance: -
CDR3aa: CASSYRQEADTQYF
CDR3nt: TGTGCCAGCAGTTACAGGCAGGAGGCAGATACGCAGTATTTT

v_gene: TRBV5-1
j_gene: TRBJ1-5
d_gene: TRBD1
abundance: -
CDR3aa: CASSLDGQGSQPQHF
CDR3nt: TGCGCCAGCAGCTTGGATGGACAGGGCAGTCAGCCCCAGCATTTT

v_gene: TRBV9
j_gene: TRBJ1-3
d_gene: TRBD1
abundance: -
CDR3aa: CASSGQGAQGNTIYF
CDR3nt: TGTGCCAGCAGCGGACAGGGGGCGCAAGGAAACACCATATATTTT